This T cell receptor (beta chain) appears in the sequencing data of a study of T cells in women clearing cervical HPV infection. Study information: Blood came at first lesion visit for cases, post-clearance for controls.

The protocol was immunoSEQ multiplex PCR, while the TCRdb copy is restricted to in-frame clones and leaves out a portion. Its table lists about 23,000 clones. All participants had a single incident cervical HPV16 infection, and prevalent HPV16 infections were excluded. About this clone itself: What it recognizes is unknown. The germline gene is not matched at one end of the junction; a read error may be the cause. The sequence runs out 3 residues before the end of the CDR3; the remainder is reconstructed from the germline J gene. Other DNA sequences in this specimen translate into the identical CDR3.

Study-wide results and caveats: A classifier using richness and V gene abundances reached an AUC of 0.83.

The germline CDR1 and CDR2 sequences are SGHRS and YFSETQ. The CDR3 has 13 residues. Source material: blood buffy coat. This chain uses TRBV5-1 with TRBJ1-3; 8 nucleotides line up with TRBD1. This TCR came from a woman between 18 and 70 years old with a cervical HPV16 infection that either progressed to CIN3+ or cleared (not recorded which). CDR3 loop: CASAATGGNTIYF. CDR3 bases read: TGCGCCAGCGCCGCCACAGGGGGTAACACT.